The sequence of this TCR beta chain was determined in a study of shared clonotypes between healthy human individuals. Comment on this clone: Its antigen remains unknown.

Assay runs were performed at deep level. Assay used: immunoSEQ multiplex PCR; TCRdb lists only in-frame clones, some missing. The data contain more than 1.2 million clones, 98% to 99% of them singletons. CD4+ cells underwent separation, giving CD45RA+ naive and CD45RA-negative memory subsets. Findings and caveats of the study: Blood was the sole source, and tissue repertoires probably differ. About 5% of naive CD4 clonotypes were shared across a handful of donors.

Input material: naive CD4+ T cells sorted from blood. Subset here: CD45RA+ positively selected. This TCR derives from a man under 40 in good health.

The CDR3 DNA sequence: TGCGCCAGCAGCTTCATCGCGGCGTCCGACGAGCAGTACTTC. This gives the protein CASSFIAASDEQYF. The chain combines TRBV5-1 with TRBJ2-7; no clear D. CDR3 length: 14 amino acids. CDR1 is SGHRS and CDR2 is YFSETQ in the germline V gene. V lost 2 bases and J lost 5, with 14 bases in between. The full variable domain, with the rest looked up from reference TRBV5-1 and TRBJ2-7, is KAGVTQTPRYLIKTRGQQVTLSCSPISGHRSVSWYQQTPGQGLQFLFEYFSETQRNKGNFPGRFSGRQFSNSRSEMNVSTLELGDSALYLCASSFIAASDEQYFGPGTRLTVT.